The 15 T cell receptor beta chains below come from one sample, sequenced in a study of beta chain features in type 1 diabetes. Since all of the isolated RNA was reverse transcribed, expressed TCRB transcripts were what got sequenced. Sequencing used immunoSEQ multiplex PCR; TCRdb keeps in-frame clones, though not all of them. Found here are 330,000 or so clones, about 14% of them singletons; the top ten hold around 7%. The sequenced sample consisted of central memory CD4+ T cells from blood. The origin of the receptors is a man aged 30 to 45 in good health.

This chain connects TRBV5-4 to TRBJ2-1; unclear D gene. From germline, CDR1 is SGHNT and CDR2 YYREEE (reference sequence). The CDR3 runs to 13 residues. V was cut by 0 bases and J by 6 bases, with 7 bases left in between. The CDR3 DNA reads as TGTGCCAGCAGCTTGGTACTGACCAATGAGCAGTTCTTC. This sequence encodes CASSLVLTNEQFF.

This clone appeared many times. This chain links TRBV11-2 with TRBJ2-7, with D perhaps matching TRBD2 (5 bases). The CDR3 has 14 residues. Trimming took 2 bases from V and 6 from J, leaving 14 bases between them. Germline assignment: CDR1 SGHAT and CDR2 FQNNGV. CDR3 bases: TGTGCCAGCAGCTTAAATCGGCTAGCAGGCGAGCAGTACTTC. Translated: CASSLNRLAGEQYF.

V and J are TRBV7-9 and TRBJ2-3; 14 bases match TRBD2. This CDR3 has 16 residues. The V segment lost 3 bases and the J segment 4 bases; nucleotides outside the gene matches: 3. Germline V gene lookup returns CDR1 SEHNR and CDR2 FQNEAQ (reference sequence). CDR3 DNA: TGTGCCAGCAGCTTGGAGGGACTAGCGGGAGCAGATACGCAGTATTTT. It specifies CASSLEGLAGADTQYF. Full variable domain (outside the CDR3, taken from reference TRBV7-9 and TRBJ2-3): DTGVSQNPRHKITKRGQNVTFRCDPISEHNRLYWYRQTLGQGPEFLTYFQNEAQLEKSRLLSDRFSAERPKGSFSTLEIQRTEQGDSAMYLCASSLEGLAGADTQYFGPGTRLTVL.

This clone was counted at least ten times. The chain recombines TRBV5-1 with TRBJ2-5, with 8 bases fitting TRBD2. Germline V gives CDR1 SGHRS, CDR2 YFSETQ. There are 14 residues in the CDR3. Trimming removed 3 bases from V and 5 bases from J; junction bases left unmatched: 6. In DNA form, the CDR3 reads TGCGCCAGCAGCTCGGGAGGGGGACGTGAGACCCAGTACTTC. It translates to CASSSGGGRETQYF.

The chain has TRBV20-1 and TRBJ1-1; tentatively, D is TRBD1 (6 bases). The CDR3 runs to 11 residues. Germline loops: CDR1 DFQATT, CDR2 SNEGSKA (reference sequence). The DNA of the CDR3 is TGCAGCGCTGAGGGGGACACTGAAGCTTTCTTT. Its translation is CSAEGDTEAFF.

The CDR3 region has the DNA TGTGCCAGCTCTAAAGAGACTAACTATGGCTACACCTTC. Amino acid sequence: CASSKETNYGYTF. J is TRBJ1-2 and V is TRBV18; D remains ambiguous. Germline CDR1 and CDR2: KGHSH and LQKENI. This CDR3 is built from 13 residues. With 6 bases removed from V and 0 bases from J, the gap between germline ends came to 8 bases.

The table lists this clone with a few counts. The chain employs TRBV11-3 and TRBJ2-5; the D is unclear. Looked up from germline, CDR1 is SGHNT and CDR2 is YENEEA. The CDR3 runs to 14 residues. The ends were cut back, 0 bases at V and 1 base at J, with 6 bases in the middle. In DNA, the CDR3 is TGTGCCAGCAGCTTAGAGGATTTCCAAGAGACCCAGTACTTC. This codes for CASSLEDFQETQYF.

The V and J genes are TRBV30 and TRBJ2-3, with D perhaps TRBD2 (5 bases). V was shortened by 2 bases and J by 5 bases, with 17 bases between the two germline ends. Germline V lookup: CDR1 GTSNPN, CDR2 SVGIG (reference sequence). There are 15 residues in the CDR3. The CDR3 loop is CAWSQLRDSGDTQYF. CDR3 DNA sequence: TGTGCCTGGAGTCAACTGAGGGATAGTGGAGATACGCAGTATTTT.

This clone was seen repeatedly, ten times or more. This rearrangement joins TRBV27 to TRBJ1-6; the D gene is possibly TRBD1 (6 bases). CDR3 size: 16 residues. The germline V gene encodes CDR1 MNHEY and CDR2 SMNVEV (reference sequence). Trimming stripped 2 bases from V and 8 bases from J, with 16 bases between. The CDR3 here is CASSLEGRGSYSPLHF. As DNA, the CDR3 is TGTGCCAGCAGTTTAGAGGGGAGGGGGTCGTATTCACCCCTCCACTTT.

This clone was seen only a few times. The chain joins TRBV4-3 to TRBJ2-1; D uncertain. The CDR3 consists of 16 residues. The germline V and J ends were trimmed by 0 bases and 4 bases, with 13 bases remaining between them. Germline V gives CDR1 LGHNA, CDR2 YSLEER. Here the CDR3 DNA reads TGCGCCAGCAGCCAAGAGGGTAGGGTGGGTTACAATGAGCAGTTCTTC. This codes for CASSQEGRVGYNEQFF.

The J gene is TRBJ1-2, the V gene TRBV7-9; D is ambiguous. The CDR3 contains 15 residues. In germline, CDR1 is SEHNR, CDR2 FQNEAQ (reference sequence). The V gene lost 6 bases and the J gene lost 0 bases, with 14 bases spanning the gap. The CDR3: CASSPGRAANYGYTF. The CDR3 nucleotides read TGTGCCAGCAGTCCCGGACGGGCGGCTAACTATGGCTACACCTTC. Full variable domain (outside the CDR3, taken from reference TRBV7-9 and TRBJ1-2): DTGVSQNPRHKITKRGQNVTFRCDPISEHNRLYWYRQTLGQGPEFLTYFQNEAQLEKSRLLSDRFSAERPKGSFSTLEIQRTEQGDSAMYLCASSPGRAANYGYTFGSGTRLTVV.

V is TRBV7-3 and J is TRBJ2-5, with 13 bases that match TRBD2. Germline V gene lookup returns CDR1 SGHTA and CDR2 FQGTGA. J lost 5 bases, V lost 5 bases, and 5 bases had no gene match. CDR3 size: 15 residues. CDR3 region: CASSQGTSGIETQYF. The CDR3 DNA follows: TGTGCCAGCAGCCAAGGGACTAGCGGGATTGAGACCCAGTACTTC.

This clone has just a few counts. The rearrangement links TRBV27 to TRBJ1-4; D uncertain. CDR1 MNHEY and CDR2 SMNVEV come from the germline V gene (reference sequence). This CDR3 has 15 amino acids. The V and J ends lost 3 bases and 0 bases respectively, with 8 bases between them. In DNA, the CDR3 is TGTGCCAGCAGTTTGAGGGCCACAACTAATGAAAAACTGTTTTTT. Translating gives CASSLRATTNEKLFF.

In its sample, this clone was seen a few times. Other nucleotide sequences in the sample specify the same CDR3. The rearrangement joins TRBV4-3 to TRBJ2-5; 9 bases are a match to TRBD1. The CDR3 covers 14 residues. Unmatched junction bases numbered 3, after V lost 2 bases and J lost 5 bases. Germline V gene lookup returns CDR1 LGHNA and CDR2 YSLEER. CDR3 sequence (DNA): TGCGCCAGCAGCCAAACAGGGGGCCGGGAGACCCAGTACTTC. It translates to CASSQTGGRETQYF.

This clone was picked up a small number of times. The chain combines TRBV2 with TRBJ2-1; possibly TRBD1 for D (6 bases). Germline values: CDR1 SNHLY, CDR2 FYNNEI. The V gene lost 8 bases and the J gene lost 3 bases, with 14 bases spanning the gap. The CDR3 spans 14 residues. The CDR3 here is CASAVGRGYNEQFF. The DNA of the CDR3 is TGTGCCAGCGCGGTGGGCAGGGGCTACAATGAGCAGTTCTTC. The full variable domain, completed using reference TRBV2 and TRBJ2-1, is EPEVTQTPSHQVTQMGQEVILRCVPISNHLYFYWYRQILGQKVEFLVSFYNNEISEKSEIFDDQFSVERPDGSNFTLKIRSTKLEDSAMYFCASAVGRGYNEQFFGPGTRLTVL.